These 31 T cell receptor beta chains came from one sample sequenced in a study of tissue T cells after allogeneic stem cell transplantation. Profiling relied on immunoSEQ multiplex PCR, and the TCRdb table lists in-frame clones only, not all of them. The table lists about 11,000 clones, approximately 38% of them singletons. The time point denotes: mouse harvest day 7 after allogeneic transplant. The graft held 10^6 splenic CD5+ T cells and 10^7 T-cell-depleted bone marrow cells. Input material: skin. The receptor source for this set is a female BALB/c mouse given C57BL/6 T cells with graft-versus-host disease after an allogeneic hematopoietic cell transplant.

Note on this clone: Gene names follow the mouse nomenclature. The CDR3 end is not reached by the read, which stops 1 residue before it; the germline J gene fills it in. The chain couples TRBV5 to TRBJ2-1; D is uncertain. CDR3 length equals 13 residues. Germline V lookup: CDR1 LGHNA, CDR2 YNLKQL (reference sequence). Trimming took 0 bases from V and 1 from J, leaving 1 base between them. The CDR3 reads CASSQENYAEQFF. The covered CDR3 bases are TGTGCCAGCAGCCAAGAAAACTATGCTGAGCAGTTC.

This clone was seen more than once but under ten times. Genes and germline come from the mouse. The CDR3 goes on 1 residue after the read ends, and that part is filled in from the germline J gene. The chain is built from TRBV12-2 and TRBJ2-7; 11 bases are shared with TRBD2. The CDR3 spans 14 residues. V shed 4 bases and J 2 bases; nucleotides not matched to a gene: 3. Germline V lookup: CDR1 SGHLS, CDR2 HYDKME. CDR3 residues: CASSWDWGTYEQYF. The sequenced part of the CDR3 DNA is TGTGCCAGCTCCTGGGACTGGGGGACCTATGAACAGTAC.

Sample share makes this clone medium-sized (0.01 to 0.1%). The gene names given are mouse names. The observed sequence ends 1 residue before the CDR3 terminus, with the missing tail filled in from the germline J gene. Other nucleotide sequences from this sample produce the same CDR3. The chain is built from TRBV26 and TRBJ1-3; D perhaps matches TRBD1 (5 bases). This CDR3 is built from 14 residues. CDR1 KGHPV and CDR2 FQNQEV come from the germline V gene (reference sequence). V was shortened by 3 bases and J by 0 bases, with 6 bases between the two germline ends. The CDR3 reads CASSLDSSGNTLYF. The sequenced part of the CDR3 DNA is TGTGCCAGCAGTCTCGACAGTTCTGGAAATACGCTCTAT.

Judged by abundance, this clone is medium-sized. Gene and germline names: mouse. The read ends 1 residue shy of where the CDR3 ends; the end is completed using the germline J gene. The V gene is TRBV19, the J gene TRBJ2-7, with D unclear. The germline V gene encodes CDR1 FNHDT and CDR2 SITEND (reference sequence). The CDR3 is made up of 11 amino acids. Trimming shortened V by 4 bases and J by 7 bases, and 9 bases separated the two germline ends. The CDR3 DNA, read in part, is TGTGCCAGCAGTCCGGGTGAGGAACAGTAC. It encodes CASSPGEEQY. The full CDR3 protein is CASSPGEEQYF.

Points on this clone: Gene names denote mouse genes. Read coverage stops 1 residue before the CDR3 terminus; the germline J gene supplies the remainder. The rearrangement links TRBV3 to TRBJ2-2, with TRBD2 identical over 13 bases. Per germline, CDR1 SNHLY and CDR2 FYNGKV (reference sequence). The CDR3 runs to 16 residues. V shed 4 bases, J shed 4 bases, and the junction held 3 bases outside the gene matches. CDR3 DNA (partial): TGTGCCAGCAGCTGGACTGGGGGGGCAGGCACCGGGCAGCTCTAC. This translates into CASSWTGGAGTGQLY. The whole CDR3 reads CASSWTGGAGTGQLYF.

About this clone itself: The genes are named according to mouse. The CDR3 end falls 1 residue outside the read, so it is completed with the germline J gene. This chain joins TRBV19 and TRBJ1-1, with 10 positions matching TRBD1. J was trimmed by 10 bases and V by 6 bases; bases with no gene match: 3. This CDR3 has 11 residues. Germline assignment: CDR1 FNHDT and CDR2 SITEND (reference sequence). The CDR3 loop is CASNDRGRVFF. CDR3 DNA, as far as it was read: TGTGCCAGCAACGACAGGGGGCGAGTCTTC.

By share of the sample, this clone is medium-sized (0.01 to 0.1%). The junction departs from germline at one end; a sequencing error may be responsible. Gene and germline names: mouse. The read finishes 1 residue shy of the CDR3 end, and the germline J gene is used to complete it. The genes are TRBV20 and TRBJ2-7; TRBD2 matches 10 bases. CDR1 GFQATS and CDR2 STVNSAI come from the germline V gene. This CDR3 contains 14 residues. The DNA read from the CDR3 is TGTGGTGCTTGGGACTGGGGTAGCTCCTATGAACAGTAC. This codes for CGAWDWGSSYEQY. The entire CDR3 protein reads CGAWDWGSSYEQYF. Together with reference TRBV20 and TRBJ2-7, the CDR3 gives the full variable domain: GALVYQYPRRTICKSGTSMRMECQAVGFQATSVAWYRQSPQKTFELIALSTVNSAIKYEQNFTQEKFPISHPNLSFSSMTVLNAYLEDRGLYLCGAWDWGSSYEQYFGPGTRLTVL.

On this clone itself: These gene names are mouse names. From the germline J gene comes the end of the CDR3, since the read stops 1 residue before it. This chain links TRBV26 with TRBJ2-1; no reliable D call. Germline lookup yields CDR1 KGHPV and CDR2 FQNQEV (reference sequence). The CDR3 loop spans 14 amino acids. Trimming took 1 base from V and 0 from J, leaving 4 bases between them. The CDR3 sequence is CASSLWGNYAEQFF. Partial CDR3 DNA: TGTGCCAGCAGTCTGTGGGGTAACTATGCTGAGCAGTTC. The whole variable domain, remainder taken from reference TRBV26 and TRBJ2-1, is NSKVIQTPRYLVKGQGQKAKMRCIPEKGHPVVFWYQQNKNNEFKFLINFQNQEVLQQIDMTEKRFSAECPSNSPCSLEIQSSEAGDSALYLCASSLWGNYAEQFFGPGTRLTVL.

About this clone itself: Mouse gene names apply. The read finishes 1 residue shy of the CDR3 end, and the germline J gene is used to complete it. This chain joins TRBV26 and TRBJ2-4; TRBD1 aligns across 8 bases. Germline V gene data show CDR1 as KGHPV and CDR2 as FQNQEV (reference sequence). Trimming removed 4 bases from V and 3 bases from J; junction bases left unmatched: 0. This CDR3 comprises 13 residues. The CDR3 DNA, read in part, is TGTGCCAGCAGTCGGACAGGGCAAAACACCTTGTAC. The encoded protein is CASSRTGQNTLY. The entire CDR3 protein is CASSRTGQNTLYF.

Details on this clone: All gene names here are mouse names. The read is 1 residue too short to cover the CDR3 end, so that end is filled in from the germline J gene. The V gene is TRBV13-3, the J gene TRBJ2-3; weak D call: TRBD1 (6 bases). Trimming stripped 4 bases from V and 0 bases from J, with 9 bases between. CDR3 length: 14 residues. The V gene's germline CDR1 is NNHDY and CDR2 SYVADS. The CDR3 DNA, read in part, is TGTGCCAGCAGTCGGGACAATAGTGCAGAAACGCTGTAT. As protein: CASSRDNSAETLY. The whole CDR3 sequence is CASSRDNSAETLYF.

As concerns this clone: Gene names follow the mouse nomenclature. The sequenced fragment ends 1 residue before the CDR3 boundary, so the rest is inferred from the germline J gene. The rearrangement links TRBV4 to TRBJ2-4, with 13 bases that match TRBD2. Germline values: CDR1 LGHDT, CDR2 YNNKQL (reference sequence). This CDR3 comprises 16 residues. With V trimmed by 5 bases and J by 1 base, 3 bases remained unmatched. The part of the CDR3 DNA that was read is TGTGCCAGCAGCCGGGACTGGGGGGGTCGTCAAAACACCTTGTAC. This translates into CASSRDWGGRQNTLY. The full CDR3 protein reads CASSRDWGGRQNTLYF.

With respect to this clone: These gene names are mouse names. The CDR3 end is not reached by the read, which stops 1 residue before it; the germline J gene fills it in. V usage is TRBV26 and J usage is TRBJ2-4; D is undetermined. The CDR3 extends over 11 amino acids. Germline CDR1 and CDR2: KGHPV and FQNQEV (reference sequence). The ends were cut back, 4 bases at V and 3 bases at J, with 2 bases in the middle. CDR3 in amino acids: CASSPQNTLYF. The part of the CDR3 DNA that was read is TGTGCCAGCAGTCCCCAAAACACCTTGTAC.

In its sample, this clone ranks as medium-sized. The listed genes are named as in mouse. The read ends 1 residue before the CDR3 terminus; that terminus is restored from the germline J gene. The chain joins TRBV26 to TRBJ1-3; D unresolved. The length of the CDR3 is 12 residues. The ends were cut back, 3 bases at V and 4 bases at J, with 4 bases in the middle. The germline gives CDR1 KGHPV, CDR2 FQNQEV (reference sequence). The CDR3 loop reads CASSLDGNTLYF. Incomplete CDR3 DNA: TGTGCCAGCAGTCTAGACGGAAATACGCTCTAT.

Regarding this clone: The gene names here belong to mouse. CDR3 residues: CASSPGSNERLFF. Partial CDR3 DNA: TGTGCCAGCTCTCCCGGGTCCAACGAAAGATTATTT. The V call is TRBV12-1, the J call TRBJ1-4; D remains unclear. The read terminates 1 residue ahead of where the CDR3 ends, so the germline J gene completes it. The CDR3 spans 13 residues. Germline lookup yields CDR1 SGHSN and CDR2 HYEKVE. V was cut by 2 bases and J by 2 bases, with 5 bases left in between.

In its sample, this clone was seen once. These gene names are mouse names. The read finishes 1 residue shy of the CDR3 end, and the germline J gene is used to complete it. This chain connects TRBV26 to TRBJ2-5, with D unclear. Germline V gene data show CDR1 as KGHPV and CDR2 as FQNQEV (reference sequence). The CDR3 length is 14 residues. Trimming removed 1 base from V and 0 bases from J, with 5 bases in between. CDR3 loop: CASSLYINQDTQYF. CDR3 bases read: TGTGCCAGCAGTCTGTACATTAACCAAGACACCCAGTAC.

As concerns this clone: Gene and germline names: mouse. CDR3 bases read: TGTGCCAGCAGTCGGACATTTTCCAACGAAAGATTATTT. Protein: CASSRTFSNERLF. The full CDR3 reads CASSRTFSNERLFF. V and J are TRBV26 and TRBJ1-4; D perhaps matches TRBD1 (5 bases). The read ends 1 residue early relative to the CDR3; the germline J gene fills the gap. This CDR3 is built from 14 residues. Germline V gene data show CDR1 as KGHPV and CDR2 as FQNQEV (reference sequence). The germline V and J ends were trimmed by 4 bases and 0 bases, with 6 bases remaining between them.

For this clone: Gene names and germline match the mouse. The CDR3 extends 1 residue past the end of the read, so its final part is completed from the germline J gene. The gene calls are TRBV16 and TRBJ1-1; unclear D gene. CDR1 is SGHSA and CDR2 is FRNQAP in the germline V gene. Trimming pared 0 bases from V and 5 bases from J, leaving 7 bases between. The CDR3 runs to 13 residues. The DNA read from the CDR3 is TGTGCAAGCAGCTTAGATTCCCATACAGAAGTCTTC. The encoded protein is CASSLDSHTEVF. The full CDR3 protein reads CASSLDSHTEVFF.

This clone turned up a few times. The germline and genes are mouse ones. With the read ending 1 residue before the CDR3 end, the germline J gene is used to fill in that end. V gene TRBV12-2 combines with J gene TRBJ1-3, with no clear D. Germline V gene data show CDR1 as SGHLS and CDR2 as HYDKME. The V end lost 0 bases, the J end lost 0 bases, and 5 bases lay between the germline ends. The CDR3 spans 14 residues. The CDR3 protein is CASSLSDSGNTLYF. CDR3 DNA (partial): TGTGCCAGCTCTCTCTCCGATTCTGGAAATACGCTCTAT. Supplemented by reference TRBV12-2 and TRBJ1-3, the full variable domain reads NSGVVQSPRYIIKGKGERSILKCIPISGHLSVAWYQQTQGQELKFFIQHYDKMERDKGNLPSRFSVQQFDDYHSEMNMSALELEDSAVYFCASSLSDSGNTLYFGEGSRLIVV.

With regard to this clone: Each gene name is a mouse one. Read data end 1 residue before the CDR3 end; the end is taken from the germline J gene. V usage is TRBV26 and J usage is TRBJ1-2; 9 nucleotides line up with TRBD1. The V segment lost 3 bases and the J segment 4 bases; nucleotides outside the gene matches: 3. From germline, CDR1 is KGHPV and CDR2 FQNQEV (reference sequence). This CDR3 region has 14 residues. CDR3 DNA (partial): TGTGCCAGCAGTCTACAGGGGGCGGGCTCCGACTACACC. Translated, it gives CASSLQGAGSDYT. The full CDR3 sequence reads CASSLQGAGSDYTF.

As concerns this clone: Each gene name is a mouse one. The read terminates 1 residue ahead of where the CDR3 ends, so the germline J gene completes it. The chain combines TRBV13-3 with TRBJ1-1; D uncertain. The CDR3 extends over 12 amino acids. Trimming cost V 0 bases and J 6 bases, with 6 bases left between them. Germline CDR1 and CDR2: NNHDY and SYVADS. The covered CDR3 bases are TGTGCCAGCAGTGATGCCCCTTCAGAAGTCTTC. Residues: CASSDAPSEVF. The entire CDR3 protein reads CASSDAPSEVFF.

This clone turned up a few times. The listed genes are named as in mouse. The CDR3 is cut off 1 residue early in the read; its end comes from the germline J gene. This sequence joins TRBV26 and TRBJ1-2; D is ambiguous. In germline, CDR1 is KGHPV, CDR2 FQNQEV (reference sequence). The V end was cut by 0 bases, the J end by 8 bases, with 1 base between. The CDR3 length is 10 residues. The sequenced part of the CDR3 DNA is TGTGCCAGCAGTCTGTCGGACTACACC. Its protein product is CASSLSDYT. The full CDR3 sequence reads CASSLSDYTF.

This clone was detected a few times. Genes and germline come from the mouse. The read stops 1 residue short of the end of the CDR3; the missing end is completed from the germline J gene. The chain is built from TRBV26 and TRBJ2-4; D not resolved. V was cut by 4 bases and J by 0 bases, with 2 bases left in between. CDR3 length: 12 residues. Per the germline V gene, CDR1 is KGHPV and CDR2 is FQNQEV (reference sequence). CDR3 DNA, as far as it was read: TGTGCCAGCAGTCACAGTCAAAACACCTTGTAC. Amino acid sequence: CASSHSQNTLY. The full CDR3 protein reads CASSHSQNTLYF.

This clone has just a few counts. The gene symbols are mouse symbols. The CDR3 extends 1 residue past the end of the read, so its final part is completed from the germline J gene. This chain uses TRBV26 with TRBJ1-2, with D hard to call. This CDR3 contains 10 residues. Per the germline V gene, CDR1 is KGHPV and CDR2 is FQNQEV (reference sequence). The V gene lost 5 bases and the J gene lost 6 bases, with 4 bases spanning the gap. The sequenced CDR3 bases are TGTGCCAGCAGTTTCCCCGACTACACC. As protein: CASSFPDYT. The CDR3 in its entirety is CASSFPDYTF.

A remark on this clone: Mouse gene names and germline throughout. Partial CDR3 DNA: TGCACCTGCAGTCCCGGGACTGGGGGGTCTAGTCAAAACACCTTGTAC. Translation gives CTCSPGTGGSSQNTLY. The full CDR3 protein reads CTCSPGTGGSSQNTLYF. This chain uses TRBV1 with TRBJ2-4, with TRBD2 matching over 12 bases. Coverage ceases 1 residue before the CDR3 finishes, and the germline J gene fills in the end. Unmatched junction bases numbered 6, after V lost 5 bases and J lost 0 bases. Germline V gene lookup returns CDR1 NSQYPW and CDR2 LRSPGD (reference sequence). CDR3 length equals 17 residues. Full variable domain (rest looked up from reference TRBV1 and TRBJ2-4): VTLLEQNPRWRLVPRGQAVNLRCILKNSQYPWMSWYQQDLQKQLQWLFTLRSPGDKEVKSLPGADYLATRVTDTELRLQVANMSQGRTLYCTCSPGTGGSSQNTLYFGAGTRLSVL.

Concerning this clone: Mouse names are used for the genes. Sequencing ends 1 residue short of the CDR3 end; the germline J gene provides the rest. The chain joins TRBV23 to TRBJ1-2. The CDR3 has 13 amino acids. Germline V CDR1 and CDR2: KGHTA, FQNQQP. The CDR3: CSSSQSSDSDYTF. The covered CDR3 bases are TGCTCCAGCAGTCAATCGAGCGACTCCGACTACACC.

In regard to this clone: Gene names are mouse gene names. The CDR3 end lies 1 residue beyond the end of the read and is filled in from the germline J gene. The chain carries TRBV26 and TRBJ1-4; D is possibly TRBD1 (5 bases). Trimming left V 4 bases short and J 3 bases short, with 9 bases between. Germline V gene lookup returns CDR1 KGHPV and CDR2 FQNQEV (reference sequence). CDR3 length: 14 amino acids. The CDR3 reads CASSPTQANERLFF. The sequenced CDR3 bases are TGTGCCAGCAGTCCGACACAGGCCAACGAAAGATTATTT.

By share, this clone counts as medium-sized. Gene names are the mouse ones. The CDR3 loop is CASSLDRDERLFF. The CDR3 DNA, read in part, is TGTGCCAGCAGTCTTGACAGGGACGAAAGATTATTT. The rearrangement joins TRBV26 to TRBJ1-4; TRBD1 matches 7 bases. Sequencing ends 1 residue short of the CDR3 end; the germline J gene provides the rest. CDR3 size: 13 residues. V was clipped by 3 bases and J by 6 bases; unmatched bases: 1. Looked up from germline, CDR1 is KGHPV and CDR2 is FQNQEV (reference sequence).

This clone is categorized as medium-sized. The germline and genes are mouse ones. The sequenced CDR3 bases are TGTGGTGCTAGGCCTGGGGGGCTGTATGAACAGTAC. Translated: CGARPGGLYEQY. The entire CDR3 reads CGARPGGLYEQYF. The rearrangement links TRBV20 to TRBJ2-7; TRBD2 matches 8 bases. Coverage ceases 1 residue before the CDR3 finishes, and the germline J gene fills in the end. In germline, CDR1 is GFQATS, CDR2 STVNSAI. Unmatched junction bases numbered 4, after V lost 2 bases and J lost 4 bases. CDR3 length: 13 residues.

A note on this clone: Gene labels here are mouse ones. The read terminates 1 residue before the CDR3 end, so the remaining end is supplied by the germline J gene. The chain uses TRBV26 and TRBJ2-5; possibly TRBD1 or TRBD2 for D (6 bases each). The CDR3 covers 13 residues. With 1 base removed from V and 6 bases from J, the gap between germline ends came to 8 bases. From germline, CDR1 is KGHPV and CDR2 FQNQEV (reference sequence). The CDR3 region is CASSLLGADTQYF. Incomplete CDR3 DNA: TGTGCCAGCAGTCTGTTGGGGGCGGACACCCAGTAC.

This clone was detected a few times. Here the gene names and germline are mouse. The CDR3 extends 1 residue past the end of the read, so its final part is completed from the germline J gene. This rearrangement joins TRBV15 to TRBJ1-4; D is uncertain. Per the germline V gene, CDR1 is SGHND and CDR2 is FRSKSL. This CDR3 has 15 residues. Trimming pared 1 base from V and 1 base from J, leaving 7 bases between. This chain's CDR3 is CASSLGQSSNERLFF. The DNA read from the CDR3 is TGTGCCAGCAGTTTAGGACAATCTTCCAACGAAAGATTATTT.

This clone is medium-sized in the sample. Gene names refer to mouse genes. The CDR3 goes on 1 residue after the read ends, and that part is filled in from the germline J gene. The chain couples TRBV26 to TRBJ2-7; D unresolved. From germline, CDR1 is KGHPV and CDR2 FQNQEV (reference sequence). Trimming took off 4 bases at V and 0 bases at J, with 10 bases between the two ends. This CDR3 region has 14 residues. The sequenced CDR3 bases are TGTGCCAGCAGTCCCTTCAGGAGCTCCTATGAACAGTAC. Protein sequence: CASSPFRSSYEQY. The CDR3 as a whole reads CASSPFRSSYEQYF.